The clone carrying this TCR beta chain was observed once. The antigen remains undetermined. This specimen comes from a study of post-analysis software for immune sequencing data. Overall study results and limits: Samples from one preparation batch, clustered by F measure, grouped strongly together. Five or six TRBV segments were more frequent in patients than controls; TRBV5-6, TRBV5-1 and TRBV20-1 belonged to this group.

Prepared TCR beta cDNA libraries contained unique molecular identifiers. T cells numbering roughly 1 to 10 million yielded 450,000 to 500,000 cDNA molecules. TCRdb used MiXCR to reprocess the PCR reads, holding one entry per CDR3 protein. The table includes a few hundred thousand distinct CDR3 sequences, less than 35% detected once. Germline CDR1 is MNHNY and CDR2 is SVGAGI (reference sequence). This CDR3 region has 14 residues. V lost 2 bases and J lost 5, with 10 bases in between. Sequenced input: blood. This chain links TRBV6-6 with TRBJ1-5; D is unclear. The sequence was obtained from a girl under 18 with multiple sclerosis. The CDR3 spells CASSYLGGYQPQHF. Here the CDR3 DNA reads TGTGCCAGCAGTTACCTGGGAGGGTATCAGCCCCAGCATTTT.